The 14 T cell receptor beta chains given below trace back to one sample, sequenced in a study of T cell responses to AZD1222 COVID-19 vaccine (dated by TCRdb to the early 2020s). The meaning of the sample's time point label: baseline before first vaccination. Library construction relied on the immunoSEQ multiplex PCR assay. What TCRdb holds here is the immuneACCESS table cut down to in-frame rearrangements. Part of the clones is not present; checked against another copy, under half of the missing clones reflect an unresolved V gene, and the others are unexplained. The sample table holds about 180,000 clones, of which approximately 88% were seen once. Of the sample, around 1.6% is held by the ten largest clones. The sequences come from peripheral blood, collected on day 0 of AZD1222 vaccination. These receptors were collected from an adult in good health.

Notes on this clone: One end of the junction does not line up with germline, which may come from a read error. The rearrangement joins TRBV7-3 to TRBJ2-7; 7 bases are a match to TRBD2. CDR3 size: 12 residues. In germline, CDR1 is SGHTA, CDR2 FQGTGA. Here the CDR3 reads CASSSGTKEIHF. The CDR3 DNA is TGTGCCAGCAGCTCCGGGACTAAGGAAATCCACTTC.

This clone was counted a few times. The chain has TRBV28 and TRBJ1-1, with TRBD1 matching over 7 bases. The CDR3 is 14 amino acids. The ends lost 7 bases at V and 4 bases at J; junction bases unmatched: 9. The V gene's germline CDR1 is MDHEN and CDR2 SYDVKM. The CDR3 loop reads CASTSWAGGTEAFF. The DNA for the CDR3 is TGTGCCAGCACCTCCTGGGCAGGGGGCACTGAAGCTTTCTTT. Full variable domain (rest looked up from reference TRBV28 and TRBJ1-1): DVKVTQSSRYLVKRTGEKVFLECVQDMDHENMFWYRQDPGLGLRLIYFSYDVKMKEKGDIPEGYSVSREKKERFSLILESASTNQTSMYLCASTSWAGGTEAFFGQGTRLTVV.

This clone is a singleton in its sample. The rearrangement joins TRBV18 to TRBJ2-1, with D possibly being TRBD2 (5 bases). Trimming took 6 bases from V and 5 from J, leaving 14 bases between them. The length of the CDR3 is 14 residues. Germline V gene lookup returns CDR1 KGHSH and CDR2 LQKENI. The DNA of the CDR3 is TGTGCCAGCTCCTCAAAACGAGCGGACAATGAGCAGTTCTTC. Encoded protein: CASSSKRADNEQFF.

This chain uses TRBV9 with TRBJ2-7; D uncertain. The CDR3 loop spans 13 amino acids. Deletions cut 3 bases from V and 4 bases from J, with 11 bases between. Per the germline V gene, CDR1 is SGDLS and CDR2 is YYNGEE. For the CDR3, the DNA is TGTGCCAGCAGCGGACCAGACATATACGAGCAGTACTTC. Translating gives CASSGPDIYEQYF.

V usage is TRBV5-1 and J usage is TRBJ1-2, with TRBD1 identical over 8 bases. V was pared by 6 bases and J by 2 bases, with 3 bases of the junction left unmatched. The V gene's germline CDR1 is SGHRS and CDR2 YFSETQ. CDR3 length: 13 residues. CDR3 sequence reads: CASTTGENYGYTF. The DNA of the CDR3 is TGCGCCAGCACGACAGGGGAAAACTATGGCTACACCTTC.

J is TRBJ2-3 and V is TRBV11-3, with 9 bases aligning to TRBD1. Trimming at V came to 1 base and at J to 4 bases, leaving 0 bases not matched to a gene. CDR3 length equals 14 residues. The germline CDR1 and CDR2 sequences are SGHNT and YENEEA. The CDR3 DNA reads as TGTGCCAGCAGCTTAGGACAGGGGGCAGATACGCAGTATTTT. Encoded protein: CASSLGQGADTQYF.

The chain has TRBV7-6 and TRBJ2-1; TRBD1 aligns across 9 bases. V was pared by 6 bases and J by 0 bases, with 6 bases of the junction left unmatched. Germline values: CDR1 SGHVS, CDR2 FNYEAQ. The CDR3 is 16 amino acids. The CDR3 sequence: CASSLRQGGSYNEQFF. The CDR3 nucleotides are TGTGCCAGCAGTCTCCGACAGGGGGGCTCCTACAATGAGCAGTTCTTC.

The V and J genes are TRBV29-1 and TRBJ1-4; D might be TRBD1 (5 bases). The germline CDR1 and CDR2 sequences are SQVTM and ANQGSEA. The CDR3 covers 14 residues. Trimming pared 1 base from V and 8 bases from J, leaving 14 bases between. The CDR3 region has the DNA TGCAGCGTTGAAGTGGGACGGGGTGAGGAAAAACTGTTTTTT. This codes for CSVEVGRGEEKLFF.

The CDR3 here is CASSTQGTGTGSYEQYF. CDR3 bases: TGTGCCAGTAGTACCCAAGGGACAGGGACCGGCTCCTACGAGCAGTACTTC. This chain links TRBV19 with TRBJ2-7; 9 bases agree with TRBD1. Germline V CDR1 and CDR2: LNHDA, SQIVND (reference sequence). The ends lost 4 bases at V and 0 bases at J; junction bases unmatched: 10. CDR3 size: 17 residues.

The rearrangement joins TRBV6-5 to TRBJ1-2, with no clear D. The V and J ends lost 2 bases and 4 bases respectively, with 11 bases between them. From germline, CDR1 is MNHEY and CDR2 SVGAGI. The CDR3 runs to 14 residues. CDR3 loop: CASSYLPDLYGYTF. The CDR3 DNA is TGTGCCAGCAGTTACCTTCCCGATCTCTATGGCTACACCTTC.

The chain combines TRBV30 with TRBJ2-2; perhaps TRBD1 as D (6 bases). The CDR3 runs 13 residues. V dropped 7 bases and J dropped 5 bases, with 14 bases sitting between them. Germline loops: CDR1 GTSNPN, CDR2 SVGIG (reference sequence). CDR3 coding DNA: TGTGCCTCGACAGGAAAGAGTACCGGGGAGCTGTTTTTT. Encoded protein: CASTGKSTGELFF.

The V and J genes are TRBV7-3 and TRBJ2-3; no firm D call. Germline V lookup: CDR1 SGHTA, CDR2 FQGTGA. This CDR3 has 18 residues. With 0 bases removed from V and 4 bases from J, the gap between germline ends came to 20 bases. The CDR3 coding sequence is TGTGCCAGCAGCTTAACCCCGGTAGGAAGGGTTTTCGCAGATACGCAGTATTTT. Its translation: CASSLTPVGRVFADTQYF.

This clone has only a few counts. The chain employs TRBV27 and TRBJ1-2; 7 bases map to TRBD1. Germline values: CDR1 MNHEY, CDR2 SMNVEV (reference sequence). The CDR3 has 15 residues. Losses at the gene ends were 4 bases for V and 3 bases for J; bases not matched to a gene: 8. The CDR3 nucleotides read TGTGCCAGCAGTTCGACAGGGAGCGATCACTATGGCTACACCTTC. Translation: CASSSTGSDHYGYTF.

The chain couples TRBV3-1 (or the pseudogene TRBV3-2) to TRBJ2-5; possibly TRBD2 for D (5 bases). Germline loops: CDR1 LGHDT, CDR2 YNNKEL (reference sequence). The CDR3 loop spans 17 amino acids. V shed 4 bases and J shed 2 bases, with 20 bases lying between them. This CDR3 is CASSPLLKQAVQETQYF. The CDR3 nucleotides are TGTGCCAGCAGCCCCCTCCTCAAGCAAGCGGTACAAGAGACCCAGTACTTC.